These 13 T cell receptor beta chains came from one sample sequenced in a study of regulatory T cells in long-lasting Graves disease. Libraries of TCR beta came from iRepertoire HTBI primers plus Arm-PCR of CDR3 regions. TCRdb passed the multiplex PCR reads through MiXCR, listing each CDR3 protein once. Counted here are hundreds of thousands of distinct CDR3 sequences, less than 25% occurring once; the ten biggest clones make up 7% to 9.5%. Time point specified: persistent/refractory GD, antithyroid drugs over 5 years with positive TRAb. PBMCs were the source of the RNA used for TCR sequencing. Specimen: peripheral blood mononuclear cells (PBMCs), collected when the disease was refractory, from a patient treated with antithyroid drugs. The receptors stem from a female donor with Graves disease.

This clonotype was picked up many times. The rearrangement joins TRBV7-9 to TRBJ1-2; D remains unclear. Germline-derived CDR1 and CDR2 are SEHNR and FQNEAQ (reference sequence). This CDR3 region has 14 residues. V was cut by 5 bases and J by 2 bases, with 12 bases left in between. This chain's CDR3 is CASSNTPTNYGYTF. DNA of the CDR3: TGTGCCAGCAGCAACACACCAACCAACTATGGCTACACCTTC. Complete variable domain (other parts from reference TRBV7-9 and TRBJ1-2): DTGVSQNPRHKITKRGQNVTFRCDPISEHNRLYWYRQTLGQGPEFLTYFQNEAQLEKSRLLSDRFSAERPKGSFSTLEIQRTEQGDSAMYLCASSNTPTNYGYTFGSGTRLTVV.

This clonotype has a count of ten or more. The CDR3: CSVSGQGKIETQYF. The DNA for the CDR3 is TGCAGCGTTTCAGGGCAGGGGAAAATAGAGACCCAGTACTTC. J is TRBJ2-5 and V is TRBV29-1; D is possibly TRBD1 (6 bases). The CDR3 is 14 residues long. Trimming shortened V by 5 bases and J by 4 bases, and 17 bases separated the two germline ends. Germline CDR1 and CDR2: SQVTM and ANQGSEA.

V gene TRBV11-2 combines with J gene TRBJ2-7; perhaps TRBD2 as D (5 bases). Trimming left V 2 bases short and J 6 bases short, with 14 bases between. Per germline, CDR1 SGHAT and CDR2 FQNNGV. The CDR3 loop spans 14 amino acids. The CDR3 loop reads CASSLPATGFEQYF. CDR3 DNA: TGTGCCAGCAGCTTACCGGCTACGGGGTTCGAGCAGTACTTC.

The chain links TRBV11-2 to TRBJ2-7; possible D gene TRBD2, 5 bases. The germline CDR1 and CDR2 sequences are SGHAT and FQNNGV. With 5 bases removed from V and 5 bases from J, the gap between germline ends came to 19 bases. The CDR3 is 15 amino acids. The CDR3, as DNA: TGTGCCAGCAGCCAAGATCTTAACCTAGCTGACGAGCAGTACTTC. Translating it yields CASSQDLNLADEQYF.

This clonotype was counted many times. The rearrangement joins TRBV28 to TRBJ2-5, with 15 bases that match TRBD2. J was trimmed by 2 bases and V by 2 bases; bases with no gene match: 9. This CDR3 has 19 residues. The germline V gene has CDR1 MDHEN and CDR2 SYDVKM. The DNA of the CDR3 is TGTGCCAGCAGTTTACCCGGACTAGCGGGAGGGCCGCGACAAGAGACCCAGTACTTC. This sequence encodes CASSLPGLAGGPRQETQYF.

This clonotype has more than one count but fewer than ten. The V gene is TRBV12-3 or TRBV12-4, the J gene TRBJ2-5; D perhaps matches TRBD2 (5 bases). V was trimmed by 3 bases and J by 0 bases, leaving 11 bases between them. The length of the CDR3 is 15 residues. This CDR3 is CASSFLASYQETQYF. In DNA form, the CDR3 reads TGTGCCAGCAGTTTCCTAGCCTCGTACCAAGAGACCCAGTACTTC.

The V gene is TRBV24-1, the J gene TRBJ2-2; tentatively, D is TRBD1 or TRBD2 (5 bases each). This CDR3 contains 16 residues. Germline CDR1 KGHDR, CDR2 SFDVKD. Between the trimmed V and J ends, which lost 4 bases and 6 bases, there was a span of 17 bases. The DNA for the CDR3 is TGTGCCACCAGTGACGCCGGGACCTCGCAACCCGGGGAGCTGTTTTTT. Its translation: CATSDAGTSQPGELFF.

The J gene is TRBJ2-1, the V gene TRBV29-1; no clear D. V lost 4 bases to trimming and J lost 9 bases, with 7 bases between them. Germline V gene lookup returns CDR1 SQVTM and CDR2 ANQGSEA. The CDR3 has 10 amino acids. The DNA of the CDR3 is TGCAGCGTTGTCTCGGGTGAGCAGTTCTTC. Protein product: CSVVSGEQFF.

This clonotype turned up a few times. J is TRBJ2-7 and V is TRBV5-6, with TRBD1 matching over 9 bases. The germline CDR1 and CDR2 sequences are SGHDT and YYEEEE. Trimming at V came to 3 bases and at J to 3 bases, leaving 7 bases not matched to a gene. The CDR3 is made up of 15 amino acids. In DNA, the CDR3 is TGTGCCAGCAGCTATTGGAGACAGGGGGGCTACGAGCAGTACTTC. Its translation: CASSYWRQGGYEQYF.

The chain combines TRBV3-1 with TRBJ2-1, with no clear D. The CDR3 loop spans 14 amino acids. The V end was cut by 1 base, the J end by 2 bases, with 6 bases between. The V gene's germline CDR1 is LGHDT and CDR2 YNNKEL (reference sequence). The DNA for the CDR3 is TGTGCCAGCAGCCAAGGGGGTACCTACAATGAGCAGTTCTTC. Its protein product is CASSQGGTYNEQFF.

V and J are TRBV7-9 and TRBJ2-7; 11 bases agree with TRBD1. This CDR3 is built from 16 residues. V trimming: 8 bases; J trimming: 2 bases; junction bases outside the gene matches: 11. The germline CDR1 and CDR2 sequences are SEHNR and FQNEAQ (reference sequence). The CDR3 DNA reads as TGTGCCAGCGCCTCACCGGGGGGACAGGGGGCCTACGAGCAGTACTTC. It translates to CASASPGGQGAYEQYF.

The chain combines TRBV24-1 with TRBJ2-7; TRBD1 agrees at 9 bases. V lost 2 bases, J lost 9 bases, and 10 bases stayed unmatched. The CDR3 length is 15 residues. Germline CDR1 and CDR2: KGHDR and SFDVKD. Written as DNA, the CDR3 is TGTGCCACCAGTGATTCACGTTCGGGGACAGGGAGGCAGTACTTC. It specifies CATSDSRSGTGRQYF.

This clonotype was picked up many times. The V and J genes are TRBV30 and TRBJ2-2, with TRBD2 as a possible D gene (5 bases). Trimming removed 6 bases at V and 3 bases at J, with 17 bases between. There are 15 residues in the CDR3. Germline V gene data show CDR1 as GTSNPN and CDR2 as SVGIG (reference sequence). CDR3 bases: TGTGCCTGCCACTTGGCTAGCCGACACACCGGGGAGCTGTTTTTT. Amino acids: CACHLASRHTGELFF.